The present entry profiles one T cell receptor beta chain with its context. V was shortened by 0 bases and J by 1 base, with 9 bases between the two germline ends. Germline CDR1 is LNHDA and CDR2 is SQIVND (reference sequence). CDR3 length: 15 residues. Libraries were prepared by immunoSEQ multiplex PCR; TCRdb keeps only in-frame clonotypes and omits some of them. The data show roughly 23,000 clones, about 48% seen once. This entry is derived from a study of graft-versus-host responses after intestinal transplantation. Responders (around 200,000, CFSE-labeled) were co-plated with around 200,000 irradiated, violet-dye-labeled stimulators.

The source is a human patient who was an organ donor for intestinal transplantation. The source was alloreactive CD8+ T cells from a mixed lymphocyte reaction culture, collected before transplantation. Indicated subset: CFSE-low proliferating T cells sorted from roughly six-day pre-transplant mixed lymphocyte reaction (GvH or HvG direction). The gene calls are TRBV19 and TRBJ1-1; D not certain. CDR3: CASSIDISANTEAFF. CDR3 coding DNA: TGTGCCAGTAGTATAGACATTTCAGCGAACACTGAAGCTTTCTTT.